This TCR beta chain derives from a study of shared clonotypes between healthy human individuals. Study-wide context: The study drew on a couple of women and a few men aged 18 to 49 as donors. Study-level results: Rarefaction gave evidence that sorted-subset sequencing remained incomplete despite large depth.

Replicate PCRs run on sorted subsets employed about 220 ng DNA, tens of thousands of T cell genomes. TCRdb's table, derived via immunoSEQ multiplex PCR, lists solely in-frame clones and lacks some. Altogether over a million clones are present, roughly 96% being singletons, with the ten largest covering roughly 1.2%. CDR3 length equals 17 residues. CDR1 is SGDLS, CDR2 YYNGEE, per germline. The V gene end was trimmed by 3 bases and the J gene end by 5 bases; junction bases not matched to a gene: 15. A split of CD4+ cells into CD45RA+ naive and CD45RA-negative memory subsets was performed. As regards this clone: Its specificity is not known.

V gene TRBV9 combines with J gene TRBJ1-2; 8 bases align to TRBD1. The clonotype comes from a man aged 25 to 40 in good health. What was sequenced was naive CD4+ T cells sorted from blood. Sample subset: CD45RA+ positively selected. CDR3 protein: CASSGPTDRGDNYGYTF. The CDR3 DNA sequence: TGTGCCAGCAGCGGACCAACTGACAGGGGAGATAATTATGGCTACACCTTC.